Below, 18 T cell receptor beta chains from the same sample are listed, as sequenced in a study of T cell repertoires in cytomegalovirus infection. These receptors have no identified antigens. MiXCR was run by TCRdb on the reads, yielding one entry per CDR3 protein. Here the sample spans about 770,000 distinct CDR3 sequences, roughly 28% being singletons. Sequences were derived from cultured CD8+ T cells from PBMCs, sampled from culture after CMV antigen stimulation. Receptors originate from a human donor in good health (CMV status not recorded). Some clones in this sample may be carry-over from other donors' samples.

The CDR3 nucleotides are TGTGCCAGTAGTATCTCCCCGGGACAGGCATTCAATCAGCCCCAGCATTTT. This encodes CASSISPGQAFNQPQHF. This sequence joins TRBV19 and TRBJ1-5; 8 bases agree with TRBD1. Germline V CDR1 and CDR2: LNHDA, SQIVND (reference sequence). Losses at the gene ends were 3 bases for V and 3 bases for J; bases not matched to a gene: 10. The CDR3 spans 17 residues.

V is TRBV6-5 and J is TRBJ2-1, with D unresolved. Trimming took 1 base from V and 4 from J, leaving 11 bases between them. This CDR3 is 15 amino acids long. Germline V gene data show CDR1 as MNHEY and CDR2 as SVGAGI. CDR3 loop: CASSYYSDPYNEQFF. The CDR3 DNA follows: TGTGCCAGCAGTTACTATTCTGACCCTTACAATGAGCAGTTCTTC.

The chain recombines TRBV7-9 with TRBJ2-5, with D unresolved. With 7 bases removed from V and 4 bases from J, the gap between germline ends came to 7 bases. Per the germline V gene, CDR1 is SEHNR and CDR2 is FQNEAQ (reference sequence). CDR3 length: 11 amino acids. CDR3 sequence (DNA): TGTGCCAGCACCCAAAGAGAGACCCAGTACTTC. Translating gives CASTQRETQYF.

The V call is TRBV12-3 or TRBV12-4, the J call TRBJ2-7; the D call may be TRBD1 or TRBD2 (5 bases each). The V end lost 0 bases, the J end lost 2 bases, and 11 bases lay between the germline ends. The CDR3 spans 15 residues. The CDR3, as DNA: TGTGCCAGCAGTTTAGCAGCAGGGAGAACCTACGAGCAGTACTTC. Residues: CASSLAAGRTYEQYF.

J is TRBJ2-2 and V is TRBV27; TRBD2 agrees at 12 bases. There are 18 residues in the CDR3. CDR1 is MNHEY and CDR2 is SMNVEV in the germline V gene (reference sequence). V gave up 2 bases and J gave up 2 bases; unmatched junction bases: 6. The CDR3 coding sequence is TGTGCCAGCAGTTTAAAGGGACTAGCGGGCTATAACACCGGGGAGCTGTTTTTT. This encodes CASSLKGLAGYNTGELFF.

The sample holds a few counts of this clonotype. The chain has TRBV7-2 and TRBJ2-5; 8 nucleotides align to TRBD1. J lost 2 bases, V lost 4 bases, and 9 bases had no gene match. In germline, CDR1 is SGHTA, CDR2 FQGNSA. The CDR3 is 16 residues long. In nucleotides, the CDR3 is TGTGCCAGCAGCTCCGGACAGGGATGGGCTCAAGAGACCCAGTACTTC. Translating gives CASSSGQGWAQETQYF.

This clonotype came up a few times. The chain carries TRBV4-2 and TRBJ2-1, with TRBD2 matching 8 bases. Germline V gene sequence: CDR1 LGHNA, CDR2 YNFKEQ. CDR3 length equals 16 residues. The V segment lost 4 bases and the J segment 6 bases; nucleotides outside the gene matches: 11. CDR3: CASSPQTGLVGNEQFF. The CDR3 bases are TGTGCCAGCAGCCCCCAGACGGGACTAGTGGGCAATGAGCAGTTCTTC.

This clonotype was seen at least ten times. This sequence joins TRBV7-9 and TRBJ2-7, with D perhaps being TRBD1 or TRBD2 (5 bases each). The CDR3 covers 14 residues. CDR1 and CDR2 from the germline V gene are SEHNR and FQNEAQ (reference sequence). Deletions cut 1 base from V and 7 bases from J, with 14 bases between. This chain's CDR3 is CASSLGPRDPEQYV. The CDR3, as DNA: TGTGCCAGCAGCTTAGGTCCCCGGGACCCAGAGCAGTACGTC.

This clonotype was seen repeatedly, ten times or more. V usage is TRBV7-6 and J usage is TRBJ1-2; D may be TRBD1 (5 bases). V was shortened by 5 bases and J by 7 bases, with 14 bases between the two germline ends. This CDR3 has 13 amino acids. Per germline, CDR1 SGHVS and CDR2 FNYEAQ. CDR3 DNA sequence: TGTGCCAGCAGCCCAGGGTATCAGATTGGCTACACCTTC. Its translation is CASSPGYQIGYTF.

This sequence joins TRBV27 and TRBJ1-5, with 7 bases aligning to TRBD1. Germline loops: CDR1 MNHEY, CDR2 SMNVEV (reference sequence). The CDR3 is 16 amino acids. Germline trimming cut 5 bases from V and 0 bases from J; bases unmatched to any gene: 7. The CDR3 DNA is TGTGCCAGCAGTCCGTCGACAGGGTATAGCAATCAGCCCCAGCATTTT. Residues: CASSPSTGYSNQPQHF.

This clonotype showed up just a few times. The rearrangement links TRBV7-6 to TRBJ2-3; perhaps TRBD1 as D (5 bases). This CDR3 has 15 residues. Germline V gene lookup returns CDR1 SGHVS and CDR2 FNYEAQ. The ends were cut back, 1 base at V and 4 bases at J, with 12 bases in the middle. The CDR3 nucleotides are TGTGCCAGCAGCTTAGGGACACCTCTTTCAGATACGCAGTATTTT. This encodes CASSLGTPLSDTQYF.

This clonotype was counted only a few times. The rearrangement links TRBV2 to TRBJ1-1, with 8 bases lining up with TRBD1. The V gene's germline CDR1 is SNHLY and CDR2 FYNNEI. CDR3 length equals 18 residues. The V and J ends lost 5 bases and 3 bases, in that order; junction bases with no gene match: 17. The CDR3 DNA follows: TGTGCCAGCAGTTCACCGAGGCAGGGGGCGCGTGTGGACACTGAAGCTTTCTTT. Translating it yields CASSSPRQGARVDTEAFF.

The chain combines TRBV29-1 with TRBJ1-2; the match to TRBD1 covers 11 bases. Germline V gives CDR1 SQVTM, CDR2 ANQGSEA. The CDR3 has 17 residues. With V trimmed by 5 bases and J by 4 bases, 15 bases remained unmatched. The CDR3 bases are TGCAGCGTTCGAGTGGGACAGGGGGTTACGGGGGTCTATGGCTACACCTTC. The encoded protein is CSVRVGQGVTGVYGYTF. Full variable domain (rest looked up from reference TRBV29-1 and TRBJ1-2): SAVISQKPSRDICQRGTSLTIQCQVDSQVTMMFWYRQQPGQSLTLIATANQGSEATYESGFVIDKFPISRPNLTFSTLTVSNMSPEDSSIYLCSVRVGQGVTGVYGYTFGSGTRLTVV.

V and J are TRBV29-1 and TRBJ2-1; D remains unclear. The V end was cut by 6 bases, the J end by 0 bases, with 12 bases between. CDR1 and CDR2 from the germline V gene are SQVTM and ANQGSEA. CDR3 length equals 14 residues. The CDR3 nucleotides read TGCAGCGTCCTCATCCGGGTCTCCTACAATGAGCAGTTCTTC. This sequence encodes CSVLIRVSYNEQFF.

This clonotype was recorded a few times. The gene calls are TRBV27 and TRBJ2-1, with a tentative D call TRBD1 (5 bases). In germline, CDR1 is MNHEY, CDR2 SMNVEV (reference sequence). The germline V and J ends were trimmed by 1 base and 8 bases, with 9 bases remaining between them. This CDR3 comprises 13 residues. The DNA of the CDR3 is TGTGCCAGCAGTTTATGGGGCGGTGATGAGCAGTTCTTC. Protein sequence: CASSLWGGDEQFF.

This sequence joins TRBV3-1 and TRBJ1-6, with D unresolved. In germline, CDR1 is LGHDT, CDR2 YNNKEL (reference sequence). The length of the CDR3 is 12 residues. V gave up 3 bases and J gave up 14 bases, with 11 bases separating them. CDR3 region: CASSQMAGALHF. CDR3 sequence (DNA): TGTGCCAGCAGCCAGATGGCCGGGGCCCTCCACTTT.

This clonotype was seen more than once but under ten times. The J gene is TRBJ1-1, the V gene TRBV27; D uncertain. Germline V gene data show CDR1 as MNHEY and CDR2 as SMNVEV (reference sequence). Trimming pared 6 bases from V and 0 bases from J, leaving 8 bases between. The CDR3 consists of 13 residues. CDR3 sequence: CASRWRLNTEAFF. The CDR3 DNA sequence: TGTGCCAGCAGGTGGAGACTGAACACTGAAGCTTTCTTT.

The J gene is TRBJ2-2, the V gene TRBV6-5; TRBD1 matches 8 bases. CDR1 and CDR2 (germline): MNHEY, SVGAGI. V lost 2 bases and J lost 1; bases outside the gene matches: 12. The CDR3 covers 19 residues. CDR3 loop: CASSYGRMAGQVNTGELFF. DNA of the CDR3: TGTGCCAGCAGTTACGGGAGAATGGCGGGACAGGTGAACACCGGGGAGCTGTTTTTT.